This T cell receptor (beta chain) was identified in a study of OX40 agonist ivuxolimab in advanced cancers. Whole-study results and caveats: Normalized T-cell clonal expansion was also low in some nonresponders.

Sampling of blood occurred at baseline, cycle 4 day 1, and cycle 7 day 1. V was cut by 3 bases and J by 4 bases, with 21 bases left in between. This CDR3 contains 17 residues. Germline V lookup: CDR1 SEHNR, CDR2 FQNEAQ (reference sequence). With respect to this clone: Its antigen is not known.

Sequenced by immunoSEQ multiplex PCR; TCRdb stores in-frame clones only, minus some. The table records around 78,000 clones, about 84% of them present only once. The sequence came from an adult with an advanced solid tumor such as melanoma, head and neck, liver or kidney cancer. The rearrangement links TRBV7-9 to TRBJ1-2; D gene ambiguous. This material consisted of CD4+ or CD8+ T cells sorted from blood, taken in a trial of the OX40 agonist ivuxolimab. CDR3 bases: TGTGCCAGCAGCTTGGGCCTGATTGGCTCCCGGTCCTATGGCTACACCTTC. This codes for CASSLGLIGSRSYGYTF.